This T cell receptor beta chain was found in a study of T-cell memory formation after mild COVID-19. Regarding the study as a whole: Contracting CD4+ clones were located mainly in CM and EM, and CD8+ clones in EMRA.

TCRdb re-analysed the 5' RACE reads in MiXCR, keeping a single row per CDR3 protein. The data show approximately 430,000 distinct CDR3 sequences, about 25% seen once. Comments on this clonotype: Its target is not known.

There are 13 residues in the CDR3. Looked up from germline, CDR1 is LNHDA and CDR2 is SQIVND (reference sequence). The ends were cut back, 8 bases at V and 3 bases at J, with 12 bases in the middle. This TCR was recovered from an adult woman who had mild COVID-19 (a few samples of this study predate the infection). Cell type and time point are not known. The chain couples TRBV19 to TRBJ2-3; a weak D match, TRBD1 (6 bases). The sequenced material came from PBMCs or a T cell subset sorted from them (not recorded which). The CDR3 region has the DNA TGTGCCAGTGGGGGCGAGTGGACAGATACGCAGTATTTT. Translated, it gives CASGGEWTDTQYF.